Following are 3 T cell receptor beta chains from one sample sequenced in a study of blood T cell repertoires in COVID-19. Here immunoSEQ multiplex PCR was the method, and the copy in TCRdb shows in-frame clones only, minus some. The table includes more than 200,000 clones, around 88% detected once. The sequenced material came from peripheral blood. Every receptor here comes from a man aged 25 to 40 with active or convalescent COVID-19.

This clone appeared a single time. The chain recombines TRBV12-3 or TRBV12-4 with TRBJ2-7; D unclear. V was trimmed by 6 bases and J by 4 bases, leaving 7 bases between them. The CDR3 extends over 11 amino acids. The DNA for the CDR3 is TGTGCCAGCAGGGCAAGTTACGAGCAGTACTTC. It is translated as CASRASYEQYF.

In its sample, this clone was seen once. The chain recombines TRBV4-1 with TRBJ1-1, with D maybe TRBD1 (5 bases). CDR1 is MGHRA, CDR2 YSYEKL, per germline. The CDR3 is 17 residues long. V lost 3 bases, J lost 0 bases, and 17 bases lay in between. The CDR3 DNA reads TGCGCCAGCAGCCAGCTCGGGGCGGGGGAGTTGAACACTGAAGCTTTCTTT. Protein: CASSQLGAGELNTEAFF.

The V gene is TRBV7-8, the J gene TRBJ1-5; 9 nucleotides match TRBD1. V was pared by 5 bases and J by 4 bases, with 6 bases of the junction left unmatched. This CDR3 has 15 amino acids. CDR1 is SGHVS and CDR2 is FQNEAQ in the germline V gene. The CDR3 DNA reads TGTGCCAGCAGCCCCGGGACAGGGATAAATCAGCCCCAGCATTTT. Translating it yields CASSPGTGINQPQHF. Variable domain in full (rest from reference TRBV7-8 and TRBJ1-5): GAGVSQSPRYKVAKRGQDVALRCDPISGHVSLFWYQQALGQGPEFLTYFQNEAQLDKSGLPSDRFFAERPEGSVSTLKIQRTQQEDSAVYLCASSPGTGINQPQHFGDGTRLSIL.